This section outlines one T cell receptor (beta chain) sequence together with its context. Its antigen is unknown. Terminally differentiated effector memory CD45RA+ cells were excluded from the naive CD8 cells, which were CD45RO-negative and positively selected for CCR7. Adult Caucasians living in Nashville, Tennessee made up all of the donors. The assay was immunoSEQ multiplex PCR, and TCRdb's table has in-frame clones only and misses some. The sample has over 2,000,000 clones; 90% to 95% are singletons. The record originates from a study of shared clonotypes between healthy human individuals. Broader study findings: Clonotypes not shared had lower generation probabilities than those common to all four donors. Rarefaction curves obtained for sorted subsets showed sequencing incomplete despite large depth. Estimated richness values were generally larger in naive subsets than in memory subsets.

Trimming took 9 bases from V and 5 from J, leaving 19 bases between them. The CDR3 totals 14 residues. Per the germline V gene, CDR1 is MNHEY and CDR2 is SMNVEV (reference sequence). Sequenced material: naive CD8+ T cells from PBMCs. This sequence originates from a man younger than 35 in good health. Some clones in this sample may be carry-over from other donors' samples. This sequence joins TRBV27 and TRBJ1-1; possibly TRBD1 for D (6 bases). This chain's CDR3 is CASRSPGGGTEAFF. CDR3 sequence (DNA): TGTGCCAGTCGTAGTCCCGGGGGCGGTACTGAAGCTTTCTTT.